This passage covers 3 T cell receptor beta chains from one sample sequenced in a study of T cells in Graves' hyperthyroidism and ophthalmopathy. RNA transcripts served as the template for amplifying TCR beta CDR3 regions. Using the HTBI primer set, a first-round RT-PCR was run on the TCR CDR3. Each CDR3 protein is one row after TCRdb ran MiXCR on the multiplex PCR reads. Of over 700,000 distinct CDR3 sequences in the sample, 18% were seen once. The sequencing sample was made of blood. These TCRs come from a woman in her forties or fifties with Graves' hyperthyroidism that later progressed to Graves' ophthalmopathy.

The chain joins TRBV19 to TRBJ2-5; no clear D gene. This CDR3 is built from 16 residues. Trimming took off 3 bases at V and 0 bases at J, with 14 bases between the two ends. CDR1 and CDR2 (germline): LNHDA, SQIVND (reference sequence). CDR3 in amino acids: CASSIGQADYQETQYF. The CDR3 nucleotides read TGTGCCAGTAGTATCGGGCAGGCTGACTACCAAGAGACCCAGTACTTC.

This chain joins TRBV19 and TRBJ1-6, with unresolved D. The V gene's germline CDR1 is LNHDA and CDR2 SQIVND (reference sequence). Deletions cut 7 bases from V and 0 bases from J, with 10 bases between. The CDR3 has 15 amino acids. The CDR3 spells CASKVASSYNSPLHF. CDR3 DNA: TGTGCCAGTAAGGTGGCTAGCTCCTATAATTCACCCCTCCACTTT.

There are a few counts of this clonotype. The chain links TRBV9 to TRBJ1-3; 10 bases agree with TRBD1. The V gene's germline CDR1 is SGDLS and CDR2 YYNGEE. V trimming: 4 bases; J trimming: 0 bases; junction bases outside the gene matches: 10. This CDR3 has 18 amino acids. The CDR3 bases are TGTGCCAGCAGCACGACCCCGGGGACAGGGGTCTCTGGAAACACCATATATTTT. This encodes CASSTTPGTGVSGNTIYF.